The 14 T cell receptor beta chains below come from one sample, sequenced in a study of T-cell memory formation after mild COVID-19. TCRdb ran MiXCR on the 5' RACE reads and lists one entry per CDR3 protein. The data contain about 400,000 distinct CDR3 sequences, 24% of them singletons. Sequenced material: PBMCs or a T cell subset sorted from them (not recorded which). The origin of the receptors is an adult woman who had mild COVID-19 (a few samples of this study predate the infection). Cell type and time point are not known.

This rearrangement joins TRBV4-3 to TRBJ2-3; TRBD2 aligns across 10 bases. The trim removed 1 base at V and 5 bases at J, leaving 6 bases unmatched. The CDR3 extends over 16 amino acids. Germline-derived CDR1 and CDR2 are LGHNA and YSLEER. CDR3 protein: CASSQGTSGGIDTQYF. CDR3 nucleotides: TGCGCCAGCAGCCAAGGGACTAGCGGCGGGATAGATACGCAGTATTTT.

This clonotype was observed once. The gene calls are TRBV6-5 and TRBJ2-1, with D unclear. This CDR3 is built from 13 residues. Per germline, CDR1 MNHEY and CDR2 SVGAGI. V was cut by 2 bases and J by 5 bases, with 7 bases left in between. DNA of the CDR3: TGTGCCAGCAGTTACGATCGCCACAATGAGCAGTTCTTC. Protein sequence: CASSYDRHNEQFF.

This clonotype has just one count. The V and J genes are TRBV7-9 and TRBJ1-5; tentative D call: TRBD1 (6 bases). The CDR3 sequence is 16 residues long. Trimming shortened V by 4 bases and J by 1 base, and 14 bases separated the two germline ends. From germline, CDR1 is SEHNR and CDR2 FQNEAQ (reference sequence). The CDR3 nucleotides are TGTGCCAGCAGCTCATGGACCAGGGGAAGCAATCAGCCCCAGCATTTT. Translated: CASSSWTRGSNQPQHF.

This CDR3 reads CASSESLGGGKLFF. DNA for the CDR3: TGTGCCAGCAGCGAGTCTTTGGGAGGGGGAAAACTGTTTTTT. V gene TRBV5-5 combines with J gene TRBJ1-4; maybe TRBD1 (6 bases). Trimming stripped 4 bases from V and 10 bases from J, with 17 bases between. CDR3 length: 14 residues. From germline, CDR1 is SGHKS and CDR2 YYEKEE (reference sequence).

CDR3 region: CASMSPASSEGELFF. CDR3 in DNA: TGTGCCAGCATGTCCCCGGCCTCTTCAGAGGGGGAGCTGTTTTTT. This rearrangement joins TRBV28 to TRBJ2-2; D remains unclear. Per germline, CDR1 MDHEN and CDR2 SYDVKM. The CDR3 has 15 amino acids. The V end was cut by 7 bases, the J end by 8 bases, with 20 bases between.

This clonotype was seen more than once but under ten times. This chain uses TRBV7-2 with TRBJ2-7; D gene uncertain. CDR1 and CDR2 from the germline V gene are SGHTA and FQGNSA. CDR3 length equals 12 residues. The ends were cut back, 5 bases at V and 4 bases at J, with 9 bases in the middle. The CDR3 spells CASSPQEYEQYF. The CDR3 DNA follows: TGTGCCAGCAGCCCTCAGGAGTACGAGCAGTACTTC.

The J gene is TRBJ2-5, the V gene TRBV29-1, with 12 positions matching TRBD2. CDR3 length: 14 amino acids. Looked up from germline, CDR1 is SQVTM and CDR2 is ANQGSEA. V was pared by 6 bases and J by 4 bases, with 6 bases of the junction left unmatched. The CDR3 region has the DNA TGCAGCGTCCGAAAGGGACTAGCGGGAGAGACCCAGTACTTC. Protein sequence: CSVRKGLAGETQYF.

The J gene is TRBJ1-5, the V gene TRBV7-9, with D possibly matching TRBD1 (5 bases). Germline V lookup: CDR1 SEHNR, CDR2 FQNEAQ (reference sequence). The CDR3 contains 14 residues. V lost 5 bases, J lost 0 bases, and 8 bases lay in between. CDR3 in amino acids: CASSRDGSNQPQHF. The CDR3 DNA reads TGTGCCAGCAGCCGGGACGGTAGCAATCAGCCCCAGCATTTT.

This clonotype turned up a few times. The chain employs TRBV7-8 and TRBJ2-3, with 13 bases matching TRBD2. The CDR3 covers 16 residues. V lost 5 bases, J lost 2 bases, and 4 bases stayed unmatched. Looked up from germline, CDR1 is SGHVS and CDR2 is FQNEAQ. The CDR3 DNA sequence: TGTGCCAGCAGCGACACTAGCGGGGGGGCCACAGATACGCAGTATTTT. It yields the protein CASSDTSGGATDTQYF.

The chain carries TRBV18 and TRBJ1-2; possibly TRBD1 for D (6 bases). This CDR3 region has 14 residues. Trimming took off 2 bases at V and 8 bases at J, with 15 bases between the two ends. The germline gives CDR1 KGHSH, CDR2 LQKENI. CDR3 residues: CASSPVRGVTGYTF. The CDR3, as DNA: TGTGCCAGCTCACCAGTCAGGGGAGTTACCGGCTACACCTTC.

This clonotype was seen only a few times. The chain combines TRBV19 with TRBJ1-1; D not resolved. CDR1 is LNHDA, CDR2 SQIVND, per germline (reference sequence). The CDR3 contains 15 residues. The V end lost 6 bases, the J end lost 0 bases, and 14 bases lay between the germline ends. The CDR3 here is CASSLAGPLNTEAFF. In nucleotides, the CDR3 is TGTGCCAGTAGCTTAGCCGGGCCCCTGAACACTGAAGCTTTCTTT. The full variable domain, with the rest looked up from reference TRBV19 and TRBJ1-1, is DGGITQSPKYLFRKEGQNVTLSCEQNLNHDAMYWYRQDPGQGLRLIYYSQIVNDFQKGDIAEGYSVSREKKESFPLTVTSAQKNPTAFYLCASSLAGPLNTEAFFGQGTRLTVV.

The chain is built from TRBV16 and TRBJ2-7; 9 nucleotides line up with TRBD1. J lost 3 bases, V lost 4 bases, and 7 bases had no gene match. CDR3 length: 15 amino acids. CDR1 and CDR2 (germline): KGHSY, FQNENV. CDR3 in amino acids: CASSPGTGTVYEQYF. The DNA of the CDR3 is TGTGCCAGCAGCCCAGGGACAGGGACGGTCTACGAGCAGTACTTC.

J is TRBJ1-2 and V is TRBV7-2; no clear D. CDR1 SGHTA and CDR2 FQGNSA come from the germline V gene. The CDR3 spans 12 residues. Deletions cut 1 base from V and 8 bases from J, with 8 bases between. This CDR3 reads CASSLVWAGYTF. The CDR3 nucleotides are TGTGCCAGCAGCTTAGTATGGGCGGGCTACACCTTC.

In this sample, this clonotype turned up a few times. The gene calls are TRBV5-1 and TRBJ2-1; 8 positions match TRBD2. The CDR3 consists of 14 residues. V gave up 4 bases and J gave up 5 bases; unmatched junction bases: 5. Looked up from germline, CDR1 is SGHRS and CDR2 is YFSETQ. CDR3 DNA: TGCGCCAGCAGCCCCAGGGGACTAGACAATGAGCAGTTCTTC. This translates into CASSPRGLDNEQFF.